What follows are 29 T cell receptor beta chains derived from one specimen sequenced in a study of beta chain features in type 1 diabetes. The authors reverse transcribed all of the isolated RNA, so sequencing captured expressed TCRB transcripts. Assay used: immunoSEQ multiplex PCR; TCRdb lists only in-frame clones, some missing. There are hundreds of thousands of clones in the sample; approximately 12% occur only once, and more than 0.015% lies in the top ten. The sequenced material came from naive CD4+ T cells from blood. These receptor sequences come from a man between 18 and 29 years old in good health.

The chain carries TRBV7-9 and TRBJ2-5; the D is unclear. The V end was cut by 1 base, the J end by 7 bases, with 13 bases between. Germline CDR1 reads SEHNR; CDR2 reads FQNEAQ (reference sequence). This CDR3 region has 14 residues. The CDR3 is CASSLVPEVVTQYF. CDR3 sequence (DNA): TGTGCCAGCAGCTTAGTGCCCGAGGTCGTGACCCAGTACTTC. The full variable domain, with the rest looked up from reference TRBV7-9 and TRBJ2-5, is DTGVSQNPRHKITKRGQNVTFRCDPISEHNRLYWYRQTLGQGPEFLTYFQNEAQLEKSRLLSDRFSAERPKGSFSTLEIQRTEQGDSAMYLCASSLVPEVVTQYFGPGTRLLVL.

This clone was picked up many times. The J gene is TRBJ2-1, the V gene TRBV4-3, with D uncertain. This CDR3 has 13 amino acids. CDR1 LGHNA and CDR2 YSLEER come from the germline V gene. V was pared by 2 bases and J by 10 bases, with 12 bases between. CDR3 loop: CASSQSIALEQFF. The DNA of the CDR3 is TGCGCCAGCAGCCAATCCATAGCCCTCGAGCAGTTCTTC.

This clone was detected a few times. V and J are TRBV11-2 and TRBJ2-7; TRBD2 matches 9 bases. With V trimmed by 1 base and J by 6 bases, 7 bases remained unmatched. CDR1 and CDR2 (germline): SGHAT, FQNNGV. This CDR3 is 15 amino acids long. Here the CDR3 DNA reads TGTGCCAGCAGCTTAGGGCTAGCGGGGACCTCCGAGCAGTACTTC. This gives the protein CASSLGLAGTSEQYF.

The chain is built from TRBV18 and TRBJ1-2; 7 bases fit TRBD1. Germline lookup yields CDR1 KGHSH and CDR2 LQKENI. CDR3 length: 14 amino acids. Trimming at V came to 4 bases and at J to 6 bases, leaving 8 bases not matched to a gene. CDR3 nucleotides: TGTGCCAGCTCACATGAGGGGGCTGCTCATGGCTACACCTTC. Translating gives CASSHEGAAHGYTF.

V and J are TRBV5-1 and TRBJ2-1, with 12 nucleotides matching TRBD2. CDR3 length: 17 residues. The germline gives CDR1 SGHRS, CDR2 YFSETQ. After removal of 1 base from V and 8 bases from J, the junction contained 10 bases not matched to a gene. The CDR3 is CASSLIPSGRASDEQFF. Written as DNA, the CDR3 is TGCGCCAGCAGCTTGATTCCTAGCGGGAGGGCCTCTGATGAGCAGTTCTTC.

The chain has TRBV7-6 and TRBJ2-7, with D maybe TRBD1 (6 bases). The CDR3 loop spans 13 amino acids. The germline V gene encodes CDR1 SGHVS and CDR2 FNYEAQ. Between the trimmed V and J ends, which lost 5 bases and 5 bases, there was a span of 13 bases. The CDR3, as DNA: TGTGCCAGCAGCCGCGGACAGTATAACGAGCAGTACTTC. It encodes CASSRGQYNEQYF.

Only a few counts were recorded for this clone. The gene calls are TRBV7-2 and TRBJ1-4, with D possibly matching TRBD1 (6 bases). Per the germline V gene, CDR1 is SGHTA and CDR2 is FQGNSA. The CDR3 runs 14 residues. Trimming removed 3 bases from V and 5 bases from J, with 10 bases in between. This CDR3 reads CASSFRDTNEKLFF. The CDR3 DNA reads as TGTGCCAGCAGCTTCCGGGACACAAATGAAAAACTGTTTTTT. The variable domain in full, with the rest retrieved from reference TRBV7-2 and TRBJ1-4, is GAGVSQSPSNKVTEKGKDVELRCDPISGHTALYWYRQSLGQGLEFLIYFQGNSAPDKSGLPSDRFSAERTGGSVSTLTIQRTQQEDSAVYLCASSFRDTNEKLFFGSGTQLSVL.

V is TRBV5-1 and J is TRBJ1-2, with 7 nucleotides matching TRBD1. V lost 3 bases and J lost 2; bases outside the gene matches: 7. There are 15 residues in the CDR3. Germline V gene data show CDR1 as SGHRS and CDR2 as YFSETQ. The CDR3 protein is CASSSNRDSNYGYTF. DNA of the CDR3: TGCGCCAGCAGCTCGAACCGGGACAGCAACTATGGCTACACCTTC. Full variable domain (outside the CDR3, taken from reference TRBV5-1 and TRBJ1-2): KAGVTQTPRYLIKTRGQQVTLSCSPISGHRSVSWYQQTPGQGLQFLFEYFSETQRNKGNFPGRFSGRQFSNSRSEMNVSTLELGDSALYLCASSSNRDSNYGYTFGSGTRLTVV.

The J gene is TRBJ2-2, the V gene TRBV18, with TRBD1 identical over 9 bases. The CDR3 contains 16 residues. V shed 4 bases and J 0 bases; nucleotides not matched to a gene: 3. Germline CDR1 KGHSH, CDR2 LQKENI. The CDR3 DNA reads TGTGCCAGCTCACAGGGACAGGGCTCGAACACCGGGGAGCTGTTTTTT. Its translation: CASSQGQGSNTGELFF.

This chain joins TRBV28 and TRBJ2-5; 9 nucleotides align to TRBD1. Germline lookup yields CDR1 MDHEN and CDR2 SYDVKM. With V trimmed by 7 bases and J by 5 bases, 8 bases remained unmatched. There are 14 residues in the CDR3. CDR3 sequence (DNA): TGTGCCAGCAATACACAGGGGGCGCGGGAGACCCAGTACTTC. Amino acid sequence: CASNTQGARETQYF. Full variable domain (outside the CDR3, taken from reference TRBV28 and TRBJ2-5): DVKVTQSSRYLVKRTGEKVFLECVQDMDHENMFWYRQDPGLGLRLIYFSYDVKMKEKGDIPEGYSVSREKKERFSLILESASTNQTSMYLCASNTQGARETQYFGPGTRLLVL.

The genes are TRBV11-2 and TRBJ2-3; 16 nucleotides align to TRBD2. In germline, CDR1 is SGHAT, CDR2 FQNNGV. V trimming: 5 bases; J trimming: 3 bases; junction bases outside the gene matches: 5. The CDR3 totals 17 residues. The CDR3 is CASSPGTSGGATDTQYF. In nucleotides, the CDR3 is TGTGCCAGCAGCCCTGGGACTAGCGGGGGGGCGACAGATACGCAGTATTTT.

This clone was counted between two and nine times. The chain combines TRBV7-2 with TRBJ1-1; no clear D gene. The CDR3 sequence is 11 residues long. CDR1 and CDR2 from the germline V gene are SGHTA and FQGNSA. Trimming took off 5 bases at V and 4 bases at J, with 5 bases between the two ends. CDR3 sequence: CASSAATEAFF. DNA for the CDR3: TGTGCCAGCAGCGCGGCCACTGAAGCTTTCTTT. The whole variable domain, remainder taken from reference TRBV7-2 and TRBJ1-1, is GAGVSQSPSNKVTEKGKDVELRCDPISGHTALYWYRQSLGQGLEFLIYFQGNSAPDKSGLPSDRFSAERTGGSVSTLTIQRTQQEDSAVYLCASSAATEAFFGQGTRLTVV.

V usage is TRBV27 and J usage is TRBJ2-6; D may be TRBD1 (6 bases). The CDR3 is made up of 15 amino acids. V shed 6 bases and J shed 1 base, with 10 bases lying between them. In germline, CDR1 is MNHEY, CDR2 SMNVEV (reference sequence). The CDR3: CASRSTGSGANVLTF. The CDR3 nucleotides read TGTGCCAGCAGATCCACAGGGTCTGGGGCCAACGTCCTGACTTTC.

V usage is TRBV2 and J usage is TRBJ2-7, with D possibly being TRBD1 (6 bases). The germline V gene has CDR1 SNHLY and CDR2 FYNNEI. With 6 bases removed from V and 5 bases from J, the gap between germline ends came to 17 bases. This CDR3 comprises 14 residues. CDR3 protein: CASREQGPPDEQYF. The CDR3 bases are TGTGCCAGCAGGGAACAGGGCCCTCCGGACGAGCAGTACTTC.

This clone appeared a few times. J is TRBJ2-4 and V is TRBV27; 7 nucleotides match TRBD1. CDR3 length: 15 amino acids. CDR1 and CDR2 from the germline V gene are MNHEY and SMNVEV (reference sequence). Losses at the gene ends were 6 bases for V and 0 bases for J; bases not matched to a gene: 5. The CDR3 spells CASRTGTVAKNIQYF. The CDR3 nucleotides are TGTGCCAGCAGGACCGGGACAGTAGCCAAAAACATTCAGTACTTC.

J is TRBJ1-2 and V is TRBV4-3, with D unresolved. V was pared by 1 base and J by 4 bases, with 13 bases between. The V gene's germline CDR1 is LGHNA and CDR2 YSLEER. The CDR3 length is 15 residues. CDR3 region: CASSQGLDSGYGYTF. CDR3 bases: TGCGCCAGCAGCCAAGGGCTGGATAGCGGCTATGGCTACACCTTC.

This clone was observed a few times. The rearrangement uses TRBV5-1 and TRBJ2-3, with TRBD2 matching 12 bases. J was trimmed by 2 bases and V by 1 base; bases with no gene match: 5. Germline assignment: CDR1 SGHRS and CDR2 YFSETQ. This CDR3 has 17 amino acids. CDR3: CASSLYTSGRITDTQYF. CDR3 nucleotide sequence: TGCGCCAGCAGCTTGTACACTAGCGGGAGGATCACAGATACGCAGTATTTT.

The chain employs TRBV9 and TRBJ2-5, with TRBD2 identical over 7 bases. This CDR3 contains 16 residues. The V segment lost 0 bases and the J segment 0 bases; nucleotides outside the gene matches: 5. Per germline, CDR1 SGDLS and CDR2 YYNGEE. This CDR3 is CASSVASRGNQETQYF. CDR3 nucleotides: TGTGCCAGCAGCGTAGCTTCGCGGGGGAACCAAGAGACCCAGTACTTC.

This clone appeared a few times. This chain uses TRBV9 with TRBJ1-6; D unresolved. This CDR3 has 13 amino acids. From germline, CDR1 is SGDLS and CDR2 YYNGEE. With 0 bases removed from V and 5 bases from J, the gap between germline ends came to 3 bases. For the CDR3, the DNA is TGTGCCAGCAGCGTAGCGGATAATTCACCCCTCCACTTT. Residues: CASSVADNSPLHF.

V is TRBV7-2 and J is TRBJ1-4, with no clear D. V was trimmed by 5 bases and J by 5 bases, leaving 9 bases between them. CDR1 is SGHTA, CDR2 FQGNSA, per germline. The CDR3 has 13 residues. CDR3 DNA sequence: TGTGCCAGCAGCCGGGTCTCCAATGAAAAACTGTTTTTT. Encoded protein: CASSRVSNEKLFF.

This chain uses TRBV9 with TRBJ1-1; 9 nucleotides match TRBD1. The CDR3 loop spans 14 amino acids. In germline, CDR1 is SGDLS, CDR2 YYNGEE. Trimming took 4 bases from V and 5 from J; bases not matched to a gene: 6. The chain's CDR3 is CASSLLQGATEAFF. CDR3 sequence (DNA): TGTGCCAGCAGCTTGTTACAGGGGGCTACTGAAGCTTTCTTT.

In nucleotides, the CDR3 is TGTGCCAGCAGTTATCAGGGTCAAGAGACCCAGTACTTC. Protein sequence: CASSYQGQETQYF. The V gene is TRBV7-2, the J gene TRBJ2-5; possible D gene TRBD1, 5 bases. Germline CDR1 reads SGHTA; CDR2 reads FQGNSA. Trimming removed 6 bases at V and 2 bases at J, with 10 bases between. The CDR3 has 13 residues.

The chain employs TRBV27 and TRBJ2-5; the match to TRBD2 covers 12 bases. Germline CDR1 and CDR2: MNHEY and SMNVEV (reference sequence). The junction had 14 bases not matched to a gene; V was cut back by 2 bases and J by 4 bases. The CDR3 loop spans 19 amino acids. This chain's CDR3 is CASSLRVTSGRRGRETQYF. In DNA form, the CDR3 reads TGTGCCAGCAGTTTACGGGTGACTAGCGGGAGAAGGGGACGAGAGACCCAGTACTTC.

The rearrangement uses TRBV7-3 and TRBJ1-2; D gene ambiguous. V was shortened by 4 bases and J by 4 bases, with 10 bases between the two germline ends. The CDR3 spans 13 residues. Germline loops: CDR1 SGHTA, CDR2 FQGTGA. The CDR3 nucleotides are TGTGCCAGCAGCTCTTCTCCGGGCTATGGCTACACCTTC. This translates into CASSSSPGYGYTF.

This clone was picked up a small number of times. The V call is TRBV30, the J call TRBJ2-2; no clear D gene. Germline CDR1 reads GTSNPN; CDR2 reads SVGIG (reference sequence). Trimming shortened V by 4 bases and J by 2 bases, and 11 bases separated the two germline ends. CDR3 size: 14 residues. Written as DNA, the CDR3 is TGTGCCTGGAAAGGCGGAATTAACACCGGGGAGCTGTTTTTT. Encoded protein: CAWKGGINTGELFF.

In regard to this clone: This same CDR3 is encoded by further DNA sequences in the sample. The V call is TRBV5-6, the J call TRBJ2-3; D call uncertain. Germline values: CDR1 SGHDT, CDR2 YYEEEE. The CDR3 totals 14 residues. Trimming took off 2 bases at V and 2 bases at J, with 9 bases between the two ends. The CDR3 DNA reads TGTGCCAGCAGCTTCATACAGTCCACAGATACGCAGTATTTT. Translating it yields CASSFIQSTDTQYF.

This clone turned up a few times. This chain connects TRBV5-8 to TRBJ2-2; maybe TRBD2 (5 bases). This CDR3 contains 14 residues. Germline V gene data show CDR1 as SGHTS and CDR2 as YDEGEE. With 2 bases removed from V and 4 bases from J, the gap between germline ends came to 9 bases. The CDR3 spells CASSLLGATGELFF. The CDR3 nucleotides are TGTGCCAGCAGCTTACTAGGCGCCACCGGGGAGCTGTTTTTT. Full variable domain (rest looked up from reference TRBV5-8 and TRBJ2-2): EAGVTQSPTHLIKTRGQQATLRCSPISGHTSVYWYQQALGLGLQFLLWYDEGEERNRGNFPPRFSGRQFPNYSSELNVNALELEDSALYLCASSLLGATGELFFGEGSRLTVL.

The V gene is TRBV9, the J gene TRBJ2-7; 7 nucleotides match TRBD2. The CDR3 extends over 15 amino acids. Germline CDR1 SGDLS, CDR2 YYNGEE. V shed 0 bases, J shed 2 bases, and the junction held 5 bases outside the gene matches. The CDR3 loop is CASSVGLAAAYEQYF. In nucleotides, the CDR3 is TGTGCCAGCAGCGTAGGGCTAGCGGCAGCCTACGAGCAGTACTTC. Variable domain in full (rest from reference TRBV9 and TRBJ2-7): DSGVTQTPKHLITATGQRVTLRCSPRSGDLSVYWYQQSLDQGLQFLIQYYNGEERAKGNILERFSAQQFPDLHSELNLSSLELGDSALYFCASSVGLAAAYEQYFGPGTRLTVT.

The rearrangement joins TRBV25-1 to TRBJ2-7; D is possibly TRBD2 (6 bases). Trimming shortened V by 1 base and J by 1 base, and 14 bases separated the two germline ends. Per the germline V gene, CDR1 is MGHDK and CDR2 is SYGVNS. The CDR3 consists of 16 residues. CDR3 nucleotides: TGTGCCAGCAGTGAATTAGGAGGGCATGGTTCCTACGAGCAGTACTTC. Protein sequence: CASSELGGHGSYEQYF.